These 5 T cell receptor beta chains share one sample of origin, sequenced in a study of T cell responses to AZD1222 COVID-19 vaccine. Profiling relied on immunoSEQ multiplex PCR, and the TCRdb table lists in-frame clones only, not all of them. The table shows 120,000 or so clones, with just over 85% occurring only once. The sample was peripheral blood, taken on day 0 of MenACWY control vaccination. The receptors shown here come from an adult in good health.

V is TRBV6-6 and J is TRBJ2-7, with D possibly TRBD2 on 5 matching bases. Trimming took 0 bases from V and 7 from J, leaving 10 bases between them. The CDR3 extends over 13 amino acids. Germline lookup yields CDR1 MNHNY and CDR2 SVGAGI (reference sequence). CDR3 in amino acids: CASSYSTRGEQYF. As DNA, the CDR3 is TGTGCCAGCAGTTACTCGACCCGGGGAGAGCAGTACTTC.

This clone appeared a single time. This chain links TRBV5-4 with TRBJ2-1, with D perhaps TRBD2 (7 bases). The V end was cut by 5 bases, the J end by 8 bases, with 20 bases between. This CDR3 contains 15 residues. Germline assignment: CDR1 SGHNT and CDR2 YYREEE (reference sequence). The CDR3 here is CASRTGGGSFDEQFF. The CDR3 nucleotides read TGTGCCAGCAGGACCGGGGGCGGGAGTTTCGATGAGCAGTTCTTC. The full variable domain, in which reference TRBV5-4 and TRBJ2-1 provide the parts outside the CDR3, is ETGVTQSPTHLIKTRGQQVTLRCSSQSGHNTVSWYQQALGQGPQFIFQYYREEENGRGNFPPRFSGLQFPNYSSELNVNALELDDSALYLCASRTGGGSFDEQFFGPGTRLTVL.

This sequence joins TRBV2 and TRBJ2-3; TRBD1 or TRBD2 may be the D gene (5 bases each). CDR3 length equals 14 residues. Germline lookup yields CDR1 SNHLY and CDR2 FYNNEI. Between the trimmed V and J ends, which lost 6 bases and 6 bases, there was a span of 16 bases. DNA of the CDR3: TGTGCCAGCAGGTCCTATTACGGGGCGGATACGCAGTATTTT. Amino acids: CASRSYYGADTQYF.

The chain has TRBV29-1 and TRBJ1-1, with D possibly being TRBD1 (5 bases). The V end lost 1 base, the J end lost 0 bases, and 9 bases lay between the germline ends. The length of the CDR3 is 14 residues. CDR1 SQVTM and CDR2 ANQGSEA come from the germline V gene. The DNA of the CDR3 is TGCAGCGTTGAAGTTAGGGGTATGAACACTGAAGCTTTCTTT. Its translation: CSVEVRGMNTEAFF.

V and J are TRBV4-1 and TRBJ2-7; 10 bases fit TRBD2. Trimming removed 0 bases from V and 3 bases from J; junction bases left unmatched: 8. This CDR3 region has 17 residues. Germline V lookup: CDR1 MGHRA, CDR2 YSYEKL. Here the CDR3 DNA reads TGCGCCAGCAGCCAAGATTTACGGCTAGCGGGAGTCTACGAGCAGTACTTC. This sequence encodes CASSQDLRLAGVYEQYF.